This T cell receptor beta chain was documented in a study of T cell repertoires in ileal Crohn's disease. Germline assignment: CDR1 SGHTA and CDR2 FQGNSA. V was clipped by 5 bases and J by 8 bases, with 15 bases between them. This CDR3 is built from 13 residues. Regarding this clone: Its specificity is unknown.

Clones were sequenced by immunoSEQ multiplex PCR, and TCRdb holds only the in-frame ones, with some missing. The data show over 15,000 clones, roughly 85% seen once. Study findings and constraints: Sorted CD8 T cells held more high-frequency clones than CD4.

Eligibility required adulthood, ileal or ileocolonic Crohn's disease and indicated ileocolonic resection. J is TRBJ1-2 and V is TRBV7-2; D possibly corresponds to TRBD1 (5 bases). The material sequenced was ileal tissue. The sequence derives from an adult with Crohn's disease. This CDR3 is CASSASGTRGYTF. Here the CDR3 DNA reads TGTGCCAGCAGCGCCTCCGGGACTCGGGGCTACACCTTC.